The rows below give T cell receptor beta chains drawn from one sample of a study of blood T cell repertoires in COVID-19. Generated by immunoSEQ multiplex PCR, the TCRdb table keeps only in-frame clones and is missing some. The table lists 200,000 to 250,000 clones, 84% of them singletons. Sequenced material: PBMCs or T cells enriched from blood (not recorded which). All receptors come from a woman between 40 and 55 years old who had recovered from COVID-19. The CDR3 runs from the conserved cysteine through the conserved F or W. A D gene is named only where the DNA matches it firmly. Where a row states a size, it is once, few, many or the class of an expanded clone; other rows omit it.

J gene: TRBJ1-2
clone size: -
D gene: TRBD1
V gene: TRBV7-9
CDR3 protein: CASSLPTGGLYGYTF
CDR3 DNA: TGTGCCAGCAGCCTACCCACAGGGGGACTTTATGGCTACACCTTC

J gene: TRBJ2-6
clone size: -
D gene: -
V gene: TRBV19
CDR3 protein: CASRRYSGANVLTF
CDR3 DNA: TGTGCCAGTAGGAGATACTCTGGGGCCAACGTCCTGACTTTC

J gene: TRBJ2-3
clone size: -
D gene: TRBD2
V gene: TRBV6-5
CDR3 protein: CASKGASGADTQYF
CDR3 DNA: TGTGCCAGCAAGGGGGCTAGCGGGGCAGATACGCAGTATTTT

J gene: TRBJ2-3
clone size: -
D gene: TRBD1
V gene: TRBV19
CDR3 protein: CASSRGQGSGTDTQYF
CDR3 DNA: TGTGCCAGTAGTAGGGGACAGGGAAGCGGCACAGATACGCAGTATTTT

J gene: TRBJ2-2
clone size: -
D gene: -
V gene: TRBV7-2
CDR3 protein: CASSSPGTGELFF
CDR3 DNA: TGTGCCAGCAGCAGCCCGGGCACCGGGGAGCTGTTTTTT

J gene: TRBJ1-1
clone size: -
D gene: -
V gene: TRBV29-1
CDR3 protein: CSVIWGRATEAFF
CDR3 DNA: TGCAGCGTCATTTGGGGCAGGGCCACTGAAGCTTTCTTT

J gene: TRBJ2-2
clone size: -
D gene: -
V gene: TRBV5-1
CDR3 protein: CASSLTDGTGELFF
CDR3 DNA: TGCGCCAGCAGCTTGACAGACGGCACCGGGGAGCTGTTTTTT

J gene: TRBJ1-2
clone size: -
D gene: -
V gene: TRBV18
CDR3 protein: CASSPRPGDGYTF
CDR3 DNA: TGTGCCAGCTCACCACGGCCAGGCGACGGCTACACCTTC

J gene: TRBJ1-3
clone size: -
D gene: -
V gene: TRBV2
CDR3 protein: CASSDGVYSGNTIYF
CDR3 DNA: TGTGCCAGCAGTGACGGAGTCTACTCTGGAAACACCATATATTTT

J gene: TRBJ2-1
clone size: once
D gene: TRBD2
V gene: TRBV9
CDR3 protein: CASSESSGIDNEQFF
CDR3 DNA: TGTGCCAGCAGCGAATCTAGCGGGATCGACAATGAGCAGTTCTTC

J gene: TRBJ2-1
clone size: -
D gene: TRBD2
V gene: TRBV19
CDR3 protein: CASSRTSERGAYNEQFF
CDR3 DNA: TGTGCCAGTAGTAGGACTAGCGAAAGGGGTGCCTACAATGAGCAGTTCTTC

J gene: TRBJ2-3
clone size: -
D gene: -
V gene: TRBV7-9
CDR3 protein: CASTLGRARTDTQYF
CDR3 DNA: TGTGCCAGCACCTTAGGCAGGGCCCGCACAGATACGCAGTATTTT

J gene: TRBJ2-1
clone size: -
D gene: TRBD2
V gene: TRBV19
CDR3 protein: CASSIFRRRLADPYPYNEQFF
CDR3 DNA: TGTGCCAGTAGTATTTTCCGACGAAGACTAGCGGACCCATACCCCTACAATGAGCAGTTCTTC

J gene: TRBJ1-1
clone size: -
D gene: TRBD1
V gene: TRBV6-5
CDR3 protein: CASSPDRGRATEAFF
CDR3 DNA: TGTGCCAGCAGTCCCGACAGGGGGAGGGCGACTGAAGCTTTCTTT

J gene: TRBJ1-1
clone size: -
D gene: -
V gene: TRBV7-9
CDR3 protein: CASSRDWNTEAFF
CDR3 DNA: TGTGCCAGCAGCCGCGACTGGAACACTGAAGCTTTCTTT

J gene: TRBJ2-1
clone size: -
D gene: TRBD2
V gene: TRBV27
CDR3 protein: CASSGTSGRRFEQFF
CDR3 DNA: TGTGCCAGCAGCGGAACTAGCGGGAGACGATTTGAGCAGTTCTTC

J gene: TRBJ2-2
clone size: -
D gene: -
V gene: TRBV3-1/TRBV3-2
CDR3 protein: CASSQDKASRGTGELFF
CDR3 DNA: TGTGCCAGCAGCCAAGATAAAGCTAGTCGGGGCACCGGGGAGCTGTTTTTT

J gene: TRBJ1-2
clone size: few
D gene: -
V gene: TRBV4-1
CDR3 protein: CASSPALRQSTNYGYTF
CDR3 DNA: TGCGCCAGCAGCCCGGCGCTTAGACAGAGTACCAACTATGGCTACACCTTC

J gene: TRBJ1-6
clone size: -
D gene: -
V gene: TRBV27
CDR3 protein: CASSLSRRSTLHF
CDR3 DNA: TGTGCCAGCAGTTTATCGAGAAGAAGCACCCTCCACTTT

J gene: TRBJ2-5
clone size: once
D gene: TRBD2
V gene: TRBV2
CDR3 protein: CASRDTSGSGETQYF
CDR3 DNA: TGTGCCAGCCGAGATACTAGCGGGAGTGGAGAGACCCAGTACTTC

J gene: TRBJ2-2
clone size: -
D gene: -
V gene: TRBV5-1
CDR3 protein: CASSLEAQNTGELFF
CDR3 DNA: TGCGCCAGCAGCTTGGAAGCGCAGAACACCGGGGAGCTGTTTTTT

J gene: TRBJ2-5
clone size: -
D gene: -
V gene: TRBV7-9
CDR3 protein: CASSFRERETQYF
CDR3 DNA: TGTGCCAGCAGCTTCCGGGAACGAGAGACCCAGTACTTC

J gene: TRBJ2-2
clone size: once
D gene: TRBD1
V gene: TRBV18
CDR3 protein: CASSPPTGGSLRNTGELFF
CDR3 DNA: TGTGCCAGCTCACCACCGACAGGGGGCTCCTTGAGGAACACCGGGGAGCTGTTTTTT

J gene: TRBJ1-1
clone size: -
D gene: TRBD1
V gene: TRBV2
CDR3 protein: CASSEARQGGTEAFF
CDR3 DNA: TGTGCCAGCAGTGAAGCGAGACAGGGTGGCACTGAAGCTTTCTTT

J gene: TRBJ1-5
clone size: -
D gene: TRBD1
V gene: TRBV7-2
CDR3 protein: CASSLGSGGHQPQHF
CDR3 DNA: TGTGCCAGCAGCTTAGGGTCAGGGGGGCATCAGCCCCAGCATTTT

J gene: TRBJ1-4
clone size: -
D gene: TRBD1
V gene: TRBV28
CDR3 protein: CASSLEGAQGIYEKLFF
CDR3 DNA: TGTGCCAGCAGTTTAGAGGGGGCGCAGGGAATATATGAAAAACTGTTTTTT